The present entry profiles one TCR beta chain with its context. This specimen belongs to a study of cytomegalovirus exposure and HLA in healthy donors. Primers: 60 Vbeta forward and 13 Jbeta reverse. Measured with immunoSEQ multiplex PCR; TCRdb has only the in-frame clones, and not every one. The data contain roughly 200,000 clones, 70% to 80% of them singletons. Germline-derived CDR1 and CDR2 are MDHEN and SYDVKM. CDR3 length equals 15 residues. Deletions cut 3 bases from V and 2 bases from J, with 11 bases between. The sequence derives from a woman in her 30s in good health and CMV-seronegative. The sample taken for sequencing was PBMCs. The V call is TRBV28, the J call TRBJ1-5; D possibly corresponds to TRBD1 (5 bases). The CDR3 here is CASSFGGYGNQPQHF. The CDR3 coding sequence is TGTGCCAGCAGTTTCGGGGGTTACGGCAATCAGCCCCAGCATTTT.